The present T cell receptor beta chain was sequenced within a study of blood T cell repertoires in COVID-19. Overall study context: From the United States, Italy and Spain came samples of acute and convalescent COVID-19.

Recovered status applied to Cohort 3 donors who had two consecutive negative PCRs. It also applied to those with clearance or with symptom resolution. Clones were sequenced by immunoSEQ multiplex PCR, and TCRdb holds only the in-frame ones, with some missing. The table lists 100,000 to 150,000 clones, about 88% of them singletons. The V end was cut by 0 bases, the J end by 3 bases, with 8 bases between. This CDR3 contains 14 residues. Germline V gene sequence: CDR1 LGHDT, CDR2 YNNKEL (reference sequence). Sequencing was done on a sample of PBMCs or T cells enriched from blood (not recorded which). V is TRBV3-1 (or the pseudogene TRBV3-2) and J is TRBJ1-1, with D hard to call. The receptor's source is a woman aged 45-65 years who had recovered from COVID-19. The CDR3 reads CASSQETGYTEAFF. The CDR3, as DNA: TGTGCCAGCAGCCAAGAAACGGGATACACTGAAGCTTTCTTT.